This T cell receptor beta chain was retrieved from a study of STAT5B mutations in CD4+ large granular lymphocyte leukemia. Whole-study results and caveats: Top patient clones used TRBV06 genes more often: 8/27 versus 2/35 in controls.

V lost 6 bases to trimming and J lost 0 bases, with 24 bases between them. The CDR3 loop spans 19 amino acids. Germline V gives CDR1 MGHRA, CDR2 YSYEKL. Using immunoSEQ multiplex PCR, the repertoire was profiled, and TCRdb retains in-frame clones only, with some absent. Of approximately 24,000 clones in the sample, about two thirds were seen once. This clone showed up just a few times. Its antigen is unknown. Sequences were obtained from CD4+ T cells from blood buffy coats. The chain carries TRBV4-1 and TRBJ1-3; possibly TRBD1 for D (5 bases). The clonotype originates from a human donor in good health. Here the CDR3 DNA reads TGCGCCAGCAGACAACGCCTAGGGACGGTTTCCCGCTCTGGAAACACCATATATTTT. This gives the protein CASRQRLGTVSRSGNTIYF.